This T cell receptor (beta chain) was sequenced during a study of cytomegalovirus exposure and HLA in healthy donors. Whole-study findings and limits: Researchers counted some 150 TCR beta chains as cytomegalovirus-associated.

Clones were sequenced by immunoSEQ multiplex PCR, and TCRdb holds only the in-frame ones, with some missing. Of more than 300,000 clones in the sample, roughly 89% were seen once. The germline CDR1 and CDR2 sequences are MNHNY and SVGAGI (reference sequence). CDR3 length equals 16 residues. The trim removed 0 bases at V and 9 bases at J, leaving 10 bases unmatched. On this clone itself: Its specificity is unknown.

Sequenced sample: PBMCs. The V gene is TRBV6-6, the J gene TRBJ2-4; 8 bases are shared with TRBD2. The receptor was derived from a woman aged 18-29 years in good health and CMV-seronegative. The CDR3 sequence is CASSYSGRGGLSIQYF. In nucleotides, the CDR3 is TGTGCCAGCAGTTACTCGGGACGGGGGGGTTTAAGCATTCAGTACTTC.